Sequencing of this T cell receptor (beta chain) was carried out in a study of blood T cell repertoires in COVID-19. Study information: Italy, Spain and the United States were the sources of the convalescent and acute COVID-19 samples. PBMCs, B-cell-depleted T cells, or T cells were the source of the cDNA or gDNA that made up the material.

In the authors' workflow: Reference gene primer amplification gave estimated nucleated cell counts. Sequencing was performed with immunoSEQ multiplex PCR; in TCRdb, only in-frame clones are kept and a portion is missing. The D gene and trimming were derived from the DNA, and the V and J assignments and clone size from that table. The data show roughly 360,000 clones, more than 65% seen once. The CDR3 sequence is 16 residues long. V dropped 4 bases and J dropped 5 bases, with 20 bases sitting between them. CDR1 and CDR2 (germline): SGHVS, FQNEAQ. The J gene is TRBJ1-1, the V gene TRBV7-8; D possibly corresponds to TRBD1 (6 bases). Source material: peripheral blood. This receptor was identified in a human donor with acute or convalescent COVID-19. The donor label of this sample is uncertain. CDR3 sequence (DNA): TGTGCCAGCAGCTCAGGGGCGGGGGGACCGGGGACTGAAGCTTTCTTT. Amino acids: CASSSGAGGPGTEAFF.